Below, 29 T cell receptor beta chains from the same sample are listed, as sequenced in a study of blood T cell repertoires in COVID-19. TCRdb's copy holds only in-frame clones and misses some; the assay was immunoSEQ multiplex PCR. This sample has over 200,000 clones, with roughly 89% found just once. Sample: peripheral blood. The receptors come from a man aged 55 to 69 who had recovered from COVID-19.

The V gene is TRBV18, the J gene TRBJ1-2, with 12 bases matching TRBD1. The V and J ends lost 2 bases and 4 bases, in that order; junction bases with no gene match: 8. Germline lookup yields CDR1 KGHSH and CDR2 LQKENI. This CDR3 region has 17 residues. CDR3 nucleotide sequence: TGTGCCAGCTCACCATCGGGACAGGGGGCAATTACCTATGGCTACACCTTC. Translating gives CASSPSGQGAITYGYTF.

The chain uses TRBV10-3 and TRBJ2-1; 7 bases agree with TRBD1. This CDR3 comprises 15 residues. Germline CDR1 ENHRY, CDR2 SYGVKD. V was pared by 10 bases and J by 0 bases, with 9 bases of the junction left unmatched. The CDR3 region has the DNA TGTGCCACCGCGATCGACAGGGTCTCCTACAATGAGCAGTTCTTC. This gives the protein CATAIDRVSYNEQFF.

The chain combines TRBV11-2 with TRBJ2-7, with D unresolved. Germline V gene lookup returns CDR1 SGHAT and CDR2 FQNNGV. The ends were cut back, 4 bases at V and 0 bases at J, with 16 bases in the middle. This CDR3 comprises 16 residues. The chain's CDR3 is CASSSLVVLSSYEQYF. The CDR3 coding sequence is TGTGCCAGCAGCTCCCTCGTAGTTCTTAGCTCCTACGAGCAGTACTTC.

The gene calls are TRBV6-5 and TRBJ2-7; 7 bases fit TRBD1. CDR1 and CDR2 from the germline V gene are MNHEY and SVGAGI. This CDR3 region has 15 residues. Trimming took 5 bases from V and 6 from J; bases not matched to a gene: 13. CDR3 protein: CASSQTGDPIGEQYF. As DNA, the CDR3 is TGTGCCAGCAGTCAAACAGGGGACCCCATCGGCGAGCAGTACTTC.

V usage is TRBV5-1 and J usage is TRBJ1-1; D not certain. CDR3 size: 13 residues. CDR1 and CDR2 (germline): SGHRS, YFSETQ. V was trimmed by 4 bases and J by 2 bases, leaving 9 bases between them. CDR3 coding DNA: TGCGCCAGCAGCGTGGCTCGTAACACTGAAGCTTTCTTT. Translation: CASSVARNTEAFF. The complete variable domain, with remaining parts taken from reference TRBV5-1 and TRBJ1-1, reads KAGVTQTPRYLIKTRGQQVTLSCSPISGHRSVSWYQQTPGQGLQFLFEYFSETQRNKGNFPGRFSGRQFSNSRSEMNVSTLELGDSALYLCASSVARNTEAFFGQGTRLTVV.

In DNA, the CDR3 is TGTGCCAGTAGCTGGAGACAGGCCCCCTATGGCTACACCTTC. Translation gives CASSWRQAPYGYTF. The V gene is TRBV19, the J gene TRBJ1-2; TRBD1 might be the D (6 bases). Germline loops: CDR1 LNHDA, CDR2 SQIVND (reference sequence). The CDR3 spans 14 residues. V lost 6 bases to trimming and J lost 4 bases, with 15 bases between them.

This chain joins TRBV14 and TRBJ1-2; weak D call: TRBD1 (6 bases). V dropped 4 bases and J dropped 6 bases, with 18 bases sitting between them. Looked up from germline, CDR1 is SGHDN and CDR2 is FVKESK. The CDR3 runs 15 residues. For the CDR3, the DNA is TGTGCCAGCAGCCGAGGACAGAGCCCCACTAATGGCTACACCTTC. This sequence encodes CASSRGQSPTNGYTF.

This rearrangement joins TRBV27 to TRBJ2-2; D perhaps matches TRBD2 (6 bases). The V gene lost 3 bases and the J gene lost 3 bases, with 8 bases spanning the gap. Germline lookup yields CDR1 MNHEY and CDR2 SMNVEV (reference sequence). The CDR3 is 14 residues long. This chain's CDR3 is CASSFRRDTGELFF. The CDR3 bases are TGTGCCAGCAGTTTTCGGAGGGACACCGGGGAGCTGTTTTTT.

V is TRBV19 and J is TRBJ2-7; unclear D gene. The CDR3 runs to 14 residues. CDR1 LNHDA and CDR2 SQIVND come from the germline V gene (reference sequence). The germline V and J ends were trimmed by 2 bases and 0 bases, with 8 bases remaining between them. The DNA for the CDR3 is TGTGCCAGTAGTATATCTGGCAGCTCCTACGAGCAGTACTTC. Its translation: CASSISGSSYEQYF.

This CDR3 reads CASSGLQGMNTEAFF. The CDR3 coding sequence is TGCGCCAGCAGCGGCTTACAGGGGATGAACACTGAAGCTTTCTTT. The chain recombines TRBV5-1 with TRBJ1-1, with 7 bases lining up with TRBD1. This CDR3 region has 15 residues. The V and J ends lost 4 bases and 0 bases, in that order; junction bases with no gene match: 6. CDR1 and CDR2 from the germline V gene are SGHRS and YFSETQ.

CDR3 DNA: TGTGCCAGCACTGGACTCAATGAGCAGTTCTTC. Translated, it gives CASTGLNEQFF. V and J are TRBV2 and TRBJ2-1, with D perhaps TRBD2 (5 bases). The ends were cut back, 7 bases at V and 6 bases at J, with 7 bases in the middle. In germline, CDR1 is SNHLY, CDR2 FYNNEI. The CDR3 loop spans 11 amino acids.

The chain has TRBV20-1 and TRBJ1-1; 7 nucleotides align to TRBD1. The ends lost 6 bases at V and 5 bases at J; junction bases unmatched: 3. The CDR3 extends over 11 amino acids. Germline CDR1 reads DFQATT; CDR2 reads SNEGSKA (reference sequence). CDR3 loop: CSAQGGTEAFF. CDR3 in DNA: TGCAGTGCCCAGGGGGGAACTGAAGCTTTCTTT.

The J gene is TRBJ2-3, the V gene TRBV7-2, with a possible D match to TRBD1 (6 bases). In germline, CDR1 is SGHTA, CDR2 FQGNSA. Deletions cut 5 bases from V and 1 base from J, with 10 bases between. CDR3 length: 14 residues. In DNA form, the CDR3 reads TGTGCCAGCAGCCTCCGACAGGGCACAGATACGCAGTATTTT. Translation gives CASSLRQGTDTQYF. Filled out from reference TRBV7-2 and TRBJ2-3, the complete variable domain reads GAGVSQSPSNKVTEKGKDVELRCDPISGHTALYWYRQSLGQGLEFLIYFQGNSAPDKSGLPSDRFSAERTGGSVSTLTIQRTQQEDSAVYLCASSLRQGTDTQYFGPGTRLTVL.

The chain joins TRBV7-2 to TRBJ2-1, with 11 bases identical to TRBD2. There are 15 residues in the CDR3. Trimming took 1 base from V and 10 from J; bases not matched to a gene: 6. Per the germline V gene, CDR1 is SGHTA and CDR2 is FQGNSA. DNA for the CDR3: TGTGCCAGCAGCTTAGGACTAGCGGGATATAGAGAGCAGTTCTTC. This translates into CASSLGLAGYREQFF.

V and J are TRBV7-9 and TRBJ1-2, with a tentative D call TRBD1 (5 bases). CDR1 and CDR2 from the germline V gene are SEHNR and FQNEAQ (reference sequence). CDR3 length equals 12 residues. Trimming removed 3 bases from V and 4 bases from J, with 6 bases in between. CDR3: CASSFGGYGYTF. DNA for the CDR3: TGTGCCAGCAGCTTCGGGGGCTATGGCTACACCTTC.

J is TRBJ2-1 and V is TRBV24-1, with a tentative D call TRBD1 (6 bases). Germline V gene lookup returns CDR1 KGHDR and CDR2 SFDVKD. With 3 bases removed from V and 0 bases from J, the gap between germline ends came to 11 bases. The CDR3 totals 16 residues. Here the CDR3 DNA reads TGTGCCACCAGTGATCGACAGGCCAGCTCCTACAATGAGCAGTTCTTC. Translating gives CATSDRQASSYNEQFF.

This chain connects TRBV28 to TRBJ2-3; TRBD2 might be the D (6 bases). V was trimmed by 2 bases and J by 4 bases, leaving 19 bases between them. The CDR3 sequence is 17 residues long. Germline-derived CDR1 and CDR2 are MDHEN and SYDVKM. The CDR3 sequence: CASSLPGLRAVADTQYF. The DNA of the CDR3 is TGTGCCAGCAGTTTACCGGGACTCCGAGCTGTGGCAGATACGCAGTATTTT.

The chain joins TRBV30 to TRBJ1-2; TRBD1 matches at 9 bases. The germline V gene has CDR1 GTSNPN and CDR2 SVGIG (reference sequence). CDR3 length equals 15 residues. J lost 1 base, V lost 0 bases, and 3 bases had no gene match. CDR3 region: CAWSVGQGINYGYTF. The DNA for the CDR3 is TGTGCCTGGAGTGTTGGACAGGGGATTAACTATGGCTACACCTTC.

V usage is TRBV30 and J usage is TRBJ2-2; TRBD2 agrees at 7 bases. Germline V gene lookup returns CDR1 GTSNPN and CDR2 SVGIG (reference sequence). With V trimmed by 0 bases and J by 8 bases, 6 bases remained unmatched. The CDR3 covers 14 residues. CDR3 DNA: TGTGCCTGGAGTGTTGCGGGAGTATCTGGGGAGCTGTTTTTT. Translating gives CAWSVAGVSGELFF. The full variable domain, rest sourced from reference TRBV30 and TRBJ2-2, is SQTIHQWPATLVQPVGSPLSLECTVEGTSNPNLYWYRQAAGRGLQLLFYSVGIGQISSEVPQNLSASRPQDRQFILSSKKLLLSDSGFYLCAWSVAGVSGELFFGEGSRLTVL.

The chain couples TRBV3-1 (or the pseudogene TRBV3-2) to TRBJ2-6; TRBD2 agrees at 7 bases. Germline assignment: CDR1 LGHDT and CDR2 YNNKEL (reference sequence). Trimming removed 8 bases from V and 0 bases from J; junction bases left unmatched: 4. The CDR3 loop spans 15 amino acids. The CDR3 DNA reads TGTGCCAGCTCAGCGGGATTCTCTGGGGCCAACGTCCTGACTTTC. Its translation: CASSAGFSGANVLTF.

The rearrangement links TRBV3-1 (or the pseudogene TRBV3-2) to TRBJ2-5; TRBD2 matches at 8 bases. V shed 0 bases and J 1 base; nucleotides not matched to a gene: 7. This CDR3 contains 17 residues. Per germline, CDR1 LGHDT and CDR2 YNNKEL (reference sequence). DNA of the CDR3: TGTGCCAGCAGCCAAGAAGGGCCCAGCGGGGGCCAAGAGACCCAGTACTTC. Its protein is CASSQEGPSGGQETQYF.

V and J are TRBV3-1 (or the pseudogene TRBV3-2) and TRBJ2-7; perhaps TRBD2 as D (6 bases). V lost 0 bases, J lost 10 bases, and 19 bases lay in between. The germline gives CDR1 LGHDT, CDR2 YNNKEL (reference sequence). CDR3 length equals 15 residues. The CDR3 DNA follows: TGTGCCAGCAGCCAAGAAGGGGCTGGGGGGTTGAGACAGTACTTC. Residues: CASSQEGAGGLRQYF.

In this sample, this clone turned up once. This chain connects TRBV4-3 to TRBJ2-1; 9 bases align to TRBD2. V shed 2 bases, J shed 2 bases, and the junction held 4 bases outside the gene matches. Germline CDR1 and CDR2: LGHNA and YSLEER. The CDR3 is 16 residues long. CDR3 sequence: CASSQIAGAAYNEQFF. The DNA of the CDR3 is TGCGCCAGCAGCCAAATAGCGGGAGCTGCCTACAATGAGCAGTTCTTC.

This chain connects TRBV5-5 to TRBJ1-3; D not certain. V lost 4 bases and J 1 base, leaving 3 bases between the germline ends. The CDR3 loop spans 12 amino acids. Germline V lookup: CDR1 SGHKS, CDR2 YYEKEE (reference sequence). This CDR3 is CASSLSGNTIYF. The CDR3, as DNA: TGTGCCAGCAGCCTATCTGGAAACACCATATATTTT.

V and J are TRBV6-5 and TRBJ1-1, with a tentative D call TRBD1 (5 bases). CDR3 size: 15 residues. CDR1 and CDR2 (germline): MNHEY, SVGAGI. V was shortened by 7 bases and J by 3 bases, with 18 bases between the two germline ends. The CDR3, as DNA: TGTGCCAGCACCAACCCCAGGGAACCACACACTGAAGCTTTCTTT. Translation gives CASTNPREPHTEAFF.

V is TRBV19 and J is TRBJ1-5; 11 nucleotides agree with TRBD1. Trimming took 7 bases from V and 7 from J; bases not matched to a gene: 12. CDR1 and CDR2 from the germline V gene are LNHDA and SQIVND (reference sequence). The CDR3 loop spans 16 amino acids. This CDR3 reads CASTGTGGALGQPQHF. The CDR3 nucleotides read TGTGCCAGTACCGGGACAGGGGGTGCCCTTGGGCAGCCCCAGCATTTT.

The chain combines TRBV12-2 with TRBJ2-1; the D segment call TRBD1 is taken from the table without a DNA check. TRBV12-2 is a recognized pseudogene. CDR3 length equals 16 residues. CDR3 in amino acids: CASRSAGDRGYNEQFF. The CDR3, as DNA: TGTGCAAGTCGCTCCGCAGGGGACAGGGGATACAATGAGCAGTTCTTC.

The rearrangement joins TRBV24-1 to TRBJ2-3; 10 positions agree with TRBD2. The trim removed 7 bases at V and 4 bases at J, leaving 4 bases unmatched. This CDR3 has 14 residues. In germline, CDR1 is KGHDR, CDR2 SFDVKD. Written as DNA, the CDR3 is TGTGCCACCAGCCTAGCGGGAGCGCCAGATACGCAGTATTTT. Encoded protein: CATSLAGAPDTQYF.

The genes are TRBV27 and TRBJ1-5; the match to TRBD1 covers 12 bases. There are 16 residues in the CDR3. The germline V gene has CDR1 MNHEY and CDR2 SMNVEV (reference sequence). The V gene end was trimmed by 5 bases and the J gene end by 2 bases; junction bases not matched to a gene: 4. For the CDR3, the DNA is TGTGCCAGCAGTCCTGGGACAGGGGGCGGCAATCAGCCCCAGCATTTT. Protein sequence: CASSPGTGGGNQPQHF.